This T cell receptor (beta chain) was found in a study of CD8 T cell repertoires and HIV-1 epitope variants. Overall study: Separate wells received one of Twenty-five Gag or Nef variant peptides.

This clone was found a few times. Its specificity is not known. Produced via immunoSEQ multiplex PCR; TCRdb's table is partial and in-frame only. Here the sample spans more than 4,500 clones, just over 65% being singletons. Looked up from germline, CDR1 is MNHNY and CDR2 is SVGAGI (reference sequence). The V and J ends lost 8 bases and 1 base respectively, with 8 bases between them. The CDR3 spans 12 residues. V usage is TRBV6-6 and J usage is TRBJ1-1, with D possibly TRBD1 on 5 matching bases. The sample comprised cultured CD8+ T cells derived from PBMCs. This TCR came from a male donor with HIV. The CDR3: CASSGANTEAFF. CDR3 sequence (DNA): TGTGCCAGCTCTGGGGCGAACACTGAAGCTTTCTTT.